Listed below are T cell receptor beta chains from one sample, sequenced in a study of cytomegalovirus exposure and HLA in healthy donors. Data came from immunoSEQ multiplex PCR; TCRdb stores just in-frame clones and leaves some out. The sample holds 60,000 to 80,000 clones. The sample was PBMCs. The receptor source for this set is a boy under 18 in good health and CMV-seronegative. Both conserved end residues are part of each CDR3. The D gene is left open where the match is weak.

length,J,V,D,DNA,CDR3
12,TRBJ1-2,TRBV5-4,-,TGTGCCAGCAGCTTGGCGGGAGGGGGCTACACCTTC,CASSLAGGGYTF
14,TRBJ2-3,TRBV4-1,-,TGCGCCAGCAGCCAAGGGTGGGGGGCAGATACGCAGTATTTT,CASSQGWGADTQYF
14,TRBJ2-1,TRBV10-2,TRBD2,TGCGCCAGCAGTGACCGACTAGCCCCCAATGAGCAGTTCTTC,CASSDRLAPNEQFF
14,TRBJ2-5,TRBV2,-,TGTGCCAGGGGGGGGGCAAGCCTCCAAGAGACCCAGTACTTC,CARGGASLQETQYF
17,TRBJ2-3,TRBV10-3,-,TGTGCCATCAGTGAGCCCCTTGACAGGAGTCCCACAGATACGCAGTATTTT,CAISEPLDRSPTDTQYF
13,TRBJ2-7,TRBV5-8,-,TGTGCCACCAGCGACAGGTTACTCTACGAGCAGTACTTC,CATSDRLLYEQYF
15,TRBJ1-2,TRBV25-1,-,TGTGCCAGCAGTGACCCTTCGCGCCCCCGAGATGGCTACACCTTC,CASSDPSRPRDGYTF
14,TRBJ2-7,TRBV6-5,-,TGTGCCAGCAGTTACTCGACAGGAGTGTACGAGCAGTACTTC,CASSYSTGVYEQYF
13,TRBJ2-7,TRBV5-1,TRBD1,TGCGCCACCCGGACAGGAATCGGCTACGAGCAGTACTTC,CATRTGIGYEQYF
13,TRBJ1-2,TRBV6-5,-,TGTGCCAGCAGTTACAGCGGACAGTTAAGCTACACCTTC,CASSYSGQLSYTF
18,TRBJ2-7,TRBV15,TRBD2,TGTGCCACCAGCAGAGAGGGCAATGGAGCGGGGAGCTCCTACGAGCAGTACTTC,CATSREGNGAGSSYEQYF
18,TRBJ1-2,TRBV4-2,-,TGTGCCAGCAGCCAAGAACCTTCTCGGGGGGCTCTCAACTATGGCTACACCTTC,CASSQEPSRGALNYGYTF
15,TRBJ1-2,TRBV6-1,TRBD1,TGTGCCAGCAGTGCCCCCGGCAGGGGGGACTATGGCTACACCTTC,CASSAPGRGDYGYTF
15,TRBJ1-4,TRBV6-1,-,TGTGCCAGCAACGCCTACAGGCCGGGTAATGAAAAACTGTTTTTT,CASNAYRPGNEKLFF
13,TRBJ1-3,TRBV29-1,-,TGCAGCGTTGAAGGCGGCTCTGGAAACACCATATATTTT,CSVEGGSGNTIYF
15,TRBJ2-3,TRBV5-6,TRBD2,TGTGCCAGCAGCTGGAAACTAGCGGGGGCAGATACGCAGTATTTT,CASSWKLAGADTQYF
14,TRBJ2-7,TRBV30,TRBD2,TGTGCCTGGAGTATAAGCGGGAGGGCCTACGAGCAGTACTTC,CAWSISGRAYEQYF
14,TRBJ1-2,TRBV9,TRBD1,TGTGCCAGCAGCGGATGGACAGGGGGTTTTGGCTACACCTTC,CASSGWTGGFGYTF
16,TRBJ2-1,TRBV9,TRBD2,TGTGCCAGCAGCGTAGCACAGCGGGGATTCTACAATGAGCAGTTCTTC,CASSVAQRGFYNEQFF
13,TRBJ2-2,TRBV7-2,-,TGTGCCAGCAGCTTAGGAGGGACCGGGGAGCTGTTTTTT,CASSLGGTGELFF
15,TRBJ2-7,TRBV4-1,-,TGCGCCAGCAGCCGGGGACAAACTGGCCTCGACGAGCAGTACTTC,CASSRGQTGLDEQYF
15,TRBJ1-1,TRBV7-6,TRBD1,TGTGCCAGCAGCAACTCAGACAGGGCCAACACTGAAGCTTTCTTT,CASSNSDRANTEAFF
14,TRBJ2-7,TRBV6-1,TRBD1,TGTGCCAGCAGTGAAATTGGACAGGGCTACGAGCAGTACTTC,CASSEIGQGYEQYF
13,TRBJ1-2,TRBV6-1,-,TGTGCCAGCAGTGAAACAGGAAACTATGGCTACACCTTC,CASSETGNYGYTF
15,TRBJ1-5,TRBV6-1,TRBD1,TGTGCCAGCTGGGGGCGACAGGGGGACAATCAGCCCCAGCATTTT,CASWGRQGDNQPQHF
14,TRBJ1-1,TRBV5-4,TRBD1,TGTGCCAGCAGCGAAACGGGACAGGGACTTGAAGCTTTCTTT,CASSETGQGLEAFF
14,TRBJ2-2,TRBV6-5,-,TGTGCCTCCCGGCAGACAGCGAACACCGGGGAGCTGTTTTTT,CASRQTANTGELFF
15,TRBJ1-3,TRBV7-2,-,TGTGCCAGCAGCTTAAAGGGGCCTGCTGGAAACACCATATATTTT,CASSLKGPAGNTIYF
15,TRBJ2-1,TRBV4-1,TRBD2,TGCGCCAGCAGCCAAGGTACTAGCGGGATCAATGAGCAGTTCTTC,CASSQGTSGINEQFF
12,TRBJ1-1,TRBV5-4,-,TGTGCCAGCAGCAGACAGGACACTGAAGCTTTCTTT,CASSRQDTEAFF
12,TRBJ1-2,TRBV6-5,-,TGTGCCAGCAGTTACGCGGGGAATGGCTACACCTTC,CASSYAGNGYTF
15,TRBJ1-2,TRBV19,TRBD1,TGTGCCAGTAGTATAGGGGACAGGGTCGGCTATGGCTACACCTTC,CASSIGDRVGYGYTF
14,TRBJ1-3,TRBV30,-,TGTGCCTGGGGGGGACTGTACTCTGGAAACACCATATATTTT,CAWGGLYSGNTIYF
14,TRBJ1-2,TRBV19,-,TGTGCCAGTAGTATAGCAGTCGGTGCGGGAGGCTACACCTTC,CASSIAVGAGGYTF
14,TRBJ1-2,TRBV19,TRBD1,TGTGCCAGTAAATATGAACAGGGGTTCTATGGCTACACCTTC,CASKYEQGFYGYTF
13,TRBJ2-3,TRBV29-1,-,TGCAGCGTGGGGGGTCGTGGTGGAGATACGCAGTATTTT,CSVGGRGGDTQYF
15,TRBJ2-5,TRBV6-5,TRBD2,TGTGCCAGCAAAACTAGCGGGGGGTACCAAGAGACCCAGTACTTC,CASKTSGGYQETQYF
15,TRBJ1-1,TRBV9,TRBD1,TGTGCCAGCAACGTTGACGGACAGGGCTTTAGTGAAGCTTTCTTT,CASNVDGQGFSEAFF
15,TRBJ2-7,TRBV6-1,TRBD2,TGTGCCAGCAGTCTGCGACTAGCGGGAGGCGGAGAGCAGTACTTC,CASSLRLAGGGEQYF
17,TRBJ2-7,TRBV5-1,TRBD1,TGCGCCAGCAGCCTGGTTACCGGGACAGGAACTGCCTACGAGCAGTACTTC,CASSLVTGTGTAYEQYF
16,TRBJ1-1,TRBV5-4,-,TGTGCCAGCTACGTTTACCATACAGAAACTAACACTGAAGCTTTCTTT,CASYVYHTETNTEAFF
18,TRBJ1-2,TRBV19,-,TGTGCCAGTAGTACCCCCGGAGGCAGGGGTAAAGGGAACTATGGCTACACCTTC,CASSTPGGRGKGNYGYTF
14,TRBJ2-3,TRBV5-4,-,TGTGCCAGCAGCTTGAGGGGTGGCACAGATACGCAGTATTTT,CASSLRGGTDTQYF
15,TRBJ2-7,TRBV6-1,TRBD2,TGTGCCAGCAGTGAAACTACTAGCGAATGGTCGGAGCAGTACTTC,CASSETTSEWSEQYF
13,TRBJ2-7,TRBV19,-,TGTGCCAGTAGTGGTCGGACAAACTACGAGCAGTACTTC,CASSGRTNYEQYF
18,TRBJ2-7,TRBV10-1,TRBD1,TGCGCCAGCAGTGGGACAGGATTGTCCCCCGGCCAAACCTACGAGCAGTACTTC,CASSGTGLSPGQTYEQYF